This TCR beta chain was recovered during a study of CD8 T cells in Susac syndrome. This CDR3 is 17 amino acids long. Germline values: CDR1 KGHDR, CDR2 SFDVKD. With 0 bases removed from V and 0 bases from J, the gap between germline ends came to 11 bases. The RNA, roughly 0.45 to 1 ug, was put through reverse transcription using random hexamers. Across 54 Vbeta and 13 Jbeta, TCR beta CDR3 was amplified with immunoSEQ multiplex PCR. TCRdb used MiXCR to reprocess the immunoSEQ multiplex PCR reads, holding one entry per CDR3 protein. The table lists 200,000 to 300,000 distinct CDR3 sequences, just under 95% of them singletons, with roughly 0.072% in the top ten.

The source material was CD4+ T cells from PBMCs. The chain joins TRBV24-1 to TRBJ2-1; D not resolved. This receptor was identified in a human donor with multiple sclerosis. The CDR3 protein is CATSDLTGPGSYNEQFF. In DNA, the CDR3 is TGTGCCACCAGTGATTTGACTGGGCCGGGCTCCTACAATGAGCAGTTCTTC.